This T cell receptor beta chain was profiled in a study of T cell repertoires in cytomegalovirus infection (dated by TCRdb to the late 2010s). Concerning the study at large: Because public TCR beta signatures pointed to carriage of CMV infection together with the matching HLA type, the HLA type of each donor mattered for the analysis. Broader findings and caveats from the paper: Carriers of CMV infection plus the relevant HLA type were discriminated by the cumulative frequency of public TCR beta family members in the study cohort and in an independent roughly 400-donor cohort. The ex vivo response was dominated by HLA-C-restricted CMV-specific TCR beta clonotypes, which also provided the single most frequent clonotype in two of eight donors.

To note about this clonotype: The specificity of this receptor is unknown. As the CDR3 is not closed by the conserved phenylalanine or tryptophan, this likely results from a read error. Because the CDR3's place on the DNA is in doubt, the DNA is left out and the CDR3 is given as listed by TCRdb.

12 amino acids form the CDR3, both terminal residues included. Based on the germline V gene (reference sequence), the CDR1 and CDR2 sequences are SEHNR and FQNEAQ. Reads for this sample came from an Illumina HiSeq 1500. TCRdb ran its own pipeline on the public reads, namely fastp trimming at Q25 and MiXCR clone calling, and kept in-frame beta chains. Entries are consolidated by CDR3 protein sequence, retaining the most common genes and DNA. The sample records about 360,000 distinct CDR3 sequences, over 15% of which are singletons. Clones ranked in the top ten supply around 10% of the sample. Recombination joined TRBV7-9 with TRBJ2-1; the table assigns TRBD2, which was not confirmed against the DNA. Sequences were obtained from PBMCs. The receptor comes from a human donor in good health (CMV status not recorded). Some clones in this sample may be carry-over from other donors' samples. This receptor carries the CDR3 CASSSPMGLETI.